This is a list of T cell receptor beta chains from one sample in a study of blood T cell repertoires in COVID-19. Clones were sequenced by immunoSEQ multiplex PCR, and TCRdb holds only the in-frame ones, with some missing. This table has 170,000 or so clones, 83% appearing once. Sequencing used peripheral blood. These receptors originate from a woman in her 70s with COVID-19, enrolled during active disease. CDR3s include the opening cysteine and the closing phenylalanine or tryptophan. D genes are given only for firm matches. Only some rows state a clone size, as once, few, many or a class for expanded clones.

CDR3,DNA,size,D,J,V
CASSRSEQETQYF,TGTGCCAGCAGCCGTAGCGAGCAAGAGACCCAGTACTTC,NA,NA,TRBJ2-5,TRBV7-2
CASSEQGFRAFF,TGTGCCAGCAGTGAACAGGGTTTTAGGGCTTTCTTT,NA,NA,TRBJ1-1,TRBV12-3/TRBV12-4
CASSYSGGRANEQFF,TGTGCCAGCAGTTACTCCGGCGGGAGGGCTAATGAGCAGTTCTTC,NA,TRBD2,TRBJ2-1,TRBV6-2/TRBV6-3
CSLLTSGGETQYF,TGCAGCCTATTGACCTCGGGGGGGGAGACCCAGTACTTC,NA,TRBD2,TRBJ2-5,TRBV29-1
CASSVGGVLTDTQYF,TGTGCCAGCAGCGTAGGCGGGGTACTCACAGATACGCAGTATTTT,NA,NA,TRBJ2-3,TRBV9
CSARRATNEKLFF,TGCAGCGCCCGGAGGGCAACTAATGAAAAACTGTTTTTT,once,NA,TRBJ1-4,TRBV29-1
CASSETGGFGPQHF,TGTGCCAGCAGTGAAACAGGGGGGTTTGGGCCCCAGCATTTT,NA,TRBD1,TRBJ1-5,TRBV6-4
CASSPRVNTEAFF,TGTGCCAGCAGCCCCCGAGTTAACACTGAAGCTTTCTTT,NA,NA,TRBJ1-1,TRBV28
CASSLEGAEAYEQYF,TGTGCCAGCAGCTTAGAGGGGGCGGAGGCCTACGAGCAGTACTTC,few,TRBD1,TRBJ2-7,TRBV7-8
CASSPTGSNYGYTF,TGTGCCAGCTCACCGACGGGTTCTAACTATGGCTACACCTTC,few,NA,TRBJ1-2,TRBV18
CASSFLVGTEAFF,TGTGCCAGCAGCTTCCTAGTCGGGACTGAAGCTTTCTTT,NA,NA,TRBJ1-1,TRBV5-5
CASSSQGYEQYF,TGTGCCAGCAGCTCACAGGGCTACGAGCAGTACTTC,NA,NA,TRBJ2-7,TRBV7-2
CASSEVLNQPQHF,TGTGCCAGCAGTGAAGTCCTTAATCAGCCCCAGCATTTT,once,NA,TRBJ1-5,TRBV2
CASSLGRAGQGDTQYF,TGTGCCAGCAGCTTAGGTCGAGCGGGACAAGGGGATACGCAGTATTTT,NA,NA,TRBJ2-3,TRBV7-2
CASSFAGVETQYF,TGTGCCAGCAGTTTTGCGGGAGTGGAGACCCAGTACTTC,once,TRBD2,TRBJ2-5,TRBV27
CASSSSPDNSPLHF,TGTGCCAGCAGTTCAAGTCCGGATAATTCACCCCTCCACTTT,NA,NA,TRBJ1-6,TRBV6-2/TRBV6-3
CSVERGLDGYTF,TGCAGCGTTGAAAGAGGGCTCGATGGCTACACCTTC,NA,NA,TRBJ1-2,TRBV29-1
CASSPLEGRGRGGYTF,TGTGCCAGCTCACCACTGGAAGGCAGGGGGCGCGGTGGCTACACCTTC,NA,TRBD1,TRBJ1-2,TRBV18
CASSPDYGELFF,TGCGCCAGCAGCCCGGACTACGGGGAGCTGTTTTTT,NA,NA,TRBJ2-2,TRBV5-1
CASSETGMNTEAFF,TGTGCCAGCAGTGAGACAGGGATGAACACTGAAGCTTTCTTT,NA,TRBD1,TRBJ1-1,TRBV6-1
CASTGREGYPYGYTF,TGTGCCAGTACCGGGAGAGAAGGGTACCCCTATGGCTACACCTTC,NA,NA,TRBJ1-2,TRBV19
CARDRRDSRYEQYF,TGCGCCAGAGACAGACGGGACTCCCGCTACGAGCAGTACTTC,few,NA,TRBJ2-7,TRBV5-1
CASRDDGTYEQYF,TGTGCCAGCAGAGACGACGGGACCTACGAGCAGTACTTC,NA,NA,TRBJ2-7,TRBV2
CASSPSVPNYGYTF,TGTGCCAGCAGCCCCTCGGTCCCTAACTATGGCTACACCTTC,few,NA,TRBJ1-2,TRBV7-9
CASSRKGQGAYGYTF,TGTGCCAGCAGCCGGAAAGGGCAGGGGGCCTATGGCTACACCTTC,few,TRBD1,TRBJ1-2,TRBV5-6
CASSHQGETQYF,TGTGCCAGCAGCCACCAGGGGGAGACCCAGTACTTC,NA,NA,TRBJ2-5,TRBV14
CSVDTGRRTNTDTQYF,TGCAGCGTTGATACCGGCAGACGGACAAACACAGATACGCAGTATTTT,few,NA,TRBJ2-3,TRBV29-1
CASSDYRDRGRNEQFF,TGCGCCAGCAGTGATTACCGGGACAGGGGGCGGAATGAGCAGTTCTTC,NA,TRBD1,TRBJ2-1,TRBV10-1
CASSFLLRDSTYEQYF,TGTGCCAGCAGTTTCCTCCTGCGGGACAGCACCTACGAGCAGTACTTC,NA,NA,TRBJ2-7,TRBV6-2/TRBV6-3
CASSVGAPTGAEEQYF,TGTGCCAGCAGCGTGGGGGCTCCGACAGGTGCGGAAGAGCAGTACTTC,NA,NA,TRBJ2-7,TRBV9
CASSTTRSTYEQYF,TGTGCCAGCAGTACGACACGCTCGACCTACGAGCAGTACTTC,NA,NA,TRBJ2-7,TRBV28
CASSQDPGAKQYF,TGTGCCAGCAGCCAAGATCCTGGGGCCAAGCAGTACTTC,NA,NA,TRBJ2-7,TRBV3-1/TRBV3-2
CASSVSETATYEQYF,TGTGCCAGCAGCGTAAGTGAGACAGCAACCTACGAGCAGTACTTC,NA,NA,TRBJ2-7,TRBV9
CASSFDPSSYNSPLHF,TGTGCCAGCAGCTTTGATCCGAGCTCCTATAATTCACCCCTCCACTTT,NA,NA,TRBJ1-6,TRBV5-5
CAWTLAGGPTHEQYF,TGTGCCTGGACACTAGCGGGAGGGCCCACCCACGAGCAGTACTTC,NA,TRBD2,TRBJ2-7,TRBV30
CASSSAVEQFF,TGTGCCAGCAGCTCGGCGGTTGAGCAGTTCTTC,NA,NA,TRBJ2-1,TRBV5-6
CASSFYRDTEAFF,TGTGCCAGCAGTTTTTACAGGGACACTGAAGCTTTCTTT,NA,NA,TRBJ1-1,TRBV12-3/TRBV12-4
CSASHRVDEKLFF,TGCAGCGCTTCCCATCGAGTGGATGAAAAACTGTTTTTT,NA,NA,TRBJ1-4,TRBV29-1
CASSSIQGAFGNTIYF,TGTGCCAGCAGTTCCATACAGGGGGCGTTTGGAAACACCATATATTTT,once,TRBD1,TRBJ1-3,TRBV7-2
CASTWQEGLGGELFF,TGTGCCAGCACCTGGCAAGAGGGCCTCGGCGGGGAGCTGTTTTTT,few,NA,TRBJ2-2,TRBV3-1/TRBV3-2
CASSSTTEWDRERGYTF,TGTGCCAGCAGCTCAACAACAGAATGGGACAGGGAGAGGGGCTACACCTTC,NA,TRBD1,TRBJ1-2,TRBV7-8
CATSKESGTGQETQYF,TGTGCCACCAGCAAGGAGAGTGGGACAGGGCAGGAGACCCAGTACTTC,NA,TRBD1,TRBJ2-5,TRBV15
CASSLASGSPANVLTF,TGCGCCAGCAGCTTGGCCTCGGGGTCCCCGGCCAACGTCCTGACTTTC,NA,NA,TRBJ2-6,TRBV5-1
CSVEQGSHAGDTIYF,TGCAGCGTTGAACAGGGGTCCCACGCGGGGGACACCATATATTTT,NA,NA,TRBJ1-3,TRBV29-1
CASSLSGTGLYEQYF,TGTGCCAGCAGCTTATCGGGGACAGGCCTATACGAGCAGTACTTC,NA,TRBD1,TRBJ2-7,TRBV11-2
CASTLVRGDTQYF,TGTGCCAGTACATTAGTTCGGGGTGATACGCAGTATTTT,NA,NA,TRBJ2-3,TRBV27
CASSFRHGGSGNTIYF,TGTGCCAGCAGCTTCCGTCACGGGGGTTCTGGAAACACCATATATTTT,NA,NA,TRBJ1-3,TRBV9
CASSLDIGDEQYF,TGTGCCAGCAGCTTAGATATAGGGGACGAGCAGTACTTC,NA,NA,TRBJ2-7,TRBV11-3
CASRAQVQETQYF,TGTGCCAGCAGGGCGCAGGTGCAAGAGACCCAGTACTTC,NA,NA,TRBJ2-5,TRBV27
CASIDPQGSAYEQYF,TGTGCCAGCATCGATCCACAGGGGTCGGCCTACGAGCAGTACTTC,once,TRBD1,TRBJ2-7,TRBV28
CAISYGGLGSYEQYF,TGTGCCATCAGTTACGGCGGGTTAGGGTCCTACGAGCAGTACTTC,NA,NA,TRBJ2-7,TRBV10-3
CASSLVGGRETQYF,TGCGCCAGCAGCTTGGTAGGGGGCCGAGAGACCCAGTACTTC,NA,TRBD1,TRBJ2-5,TRBV5-1
CASRPGLAGYEQYF,TGTGCCAGCAGACCGGGACTAGCAGGGTACGAGCAGTACTTC,NA,TRBD2,TRBJ2-7,TRBV2
CASLRDRVNQPQHF,TGTGCCAGCCTAAGGGACAGGGTTAATCAGCCCCAGCATTTT,once,TRBD1,TRBJ1-5,TRBV28